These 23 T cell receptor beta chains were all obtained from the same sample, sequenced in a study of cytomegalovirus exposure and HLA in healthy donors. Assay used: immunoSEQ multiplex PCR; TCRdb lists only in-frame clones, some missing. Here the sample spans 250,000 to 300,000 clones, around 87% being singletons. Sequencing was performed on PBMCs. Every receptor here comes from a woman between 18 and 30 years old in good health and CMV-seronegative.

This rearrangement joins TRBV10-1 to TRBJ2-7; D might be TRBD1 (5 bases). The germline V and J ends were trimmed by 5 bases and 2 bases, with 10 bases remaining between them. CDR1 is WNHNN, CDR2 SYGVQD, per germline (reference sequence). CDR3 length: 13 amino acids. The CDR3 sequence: CASSSTGTYEQYF. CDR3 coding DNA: TGCGCCAGCAGTAGTACAGGTACCTACGAGCAGTACTTC.

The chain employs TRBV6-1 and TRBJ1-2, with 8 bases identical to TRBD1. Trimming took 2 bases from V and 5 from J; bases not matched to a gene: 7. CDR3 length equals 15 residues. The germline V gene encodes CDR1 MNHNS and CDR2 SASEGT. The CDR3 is CASSEPDRGRYGYTF. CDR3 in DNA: TGTGCCAGCAGTGAACCCGACAGGGGCCGGTATGGCTACACCTTC.

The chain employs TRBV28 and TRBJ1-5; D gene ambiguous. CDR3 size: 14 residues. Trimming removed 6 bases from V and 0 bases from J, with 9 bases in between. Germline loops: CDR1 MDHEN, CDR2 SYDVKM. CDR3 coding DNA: TGTGCCAGCAGACCAGTCGATAGCAATCAGCCCCAGCATTTT. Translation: CASRPVDSNQPQHF.

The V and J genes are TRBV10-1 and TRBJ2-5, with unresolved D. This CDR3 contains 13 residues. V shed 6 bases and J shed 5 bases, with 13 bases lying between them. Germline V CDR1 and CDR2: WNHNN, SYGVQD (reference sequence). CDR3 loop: CASSPGWSETQYF. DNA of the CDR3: TGCGCCAGCAGCCCCGGTTGGTCGGAGACCCAGTACTTC.

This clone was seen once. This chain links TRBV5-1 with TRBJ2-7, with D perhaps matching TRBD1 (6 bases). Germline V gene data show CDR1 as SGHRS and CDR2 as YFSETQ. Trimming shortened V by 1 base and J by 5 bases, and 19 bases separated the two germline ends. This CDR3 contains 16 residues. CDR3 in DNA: TGCGCCAGCAGCTTGACCGAATTCCCAGGGGTGGACGAGCAGTACTTC. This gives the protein CASSLTEFPGVDEQYF.

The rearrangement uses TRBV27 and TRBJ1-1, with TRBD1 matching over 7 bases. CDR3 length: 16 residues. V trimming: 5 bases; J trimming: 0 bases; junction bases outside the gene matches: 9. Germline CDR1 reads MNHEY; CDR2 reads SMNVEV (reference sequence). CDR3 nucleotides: TGTGCCAGCAGTCTTAGACAGGGCAGCATGAACACTGAAGCTTTCTTT. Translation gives CASSLRQGSMNTEAFF.

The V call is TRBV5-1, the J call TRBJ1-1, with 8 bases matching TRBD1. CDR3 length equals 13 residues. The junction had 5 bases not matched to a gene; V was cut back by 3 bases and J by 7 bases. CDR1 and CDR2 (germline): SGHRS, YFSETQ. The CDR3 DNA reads TGCGCCAGCAGCTCGATAACAGGGGGTGAAGCTTTCTTT. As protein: CASSSITGGEAFF. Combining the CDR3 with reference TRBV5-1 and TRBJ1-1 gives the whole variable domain KAGVTQTPRYLIKTRGQQVTLSCSPISGHRSVSWYQQTPGQGLQFLFEYFSETQRNKGNFPGRFSGRQFSNSRSEMNVSTLELGDSALYLCASSSITGGEAFFGQGTRLTVV.

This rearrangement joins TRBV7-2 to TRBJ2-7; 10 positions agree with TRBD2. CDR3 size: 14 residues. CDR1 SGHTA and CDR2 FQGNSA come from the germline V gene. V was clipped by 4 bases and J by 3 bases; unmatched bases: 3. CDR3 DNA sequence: TGTGCCAGCAGCTCTAGCGGGGGATACTACGAGCAGTACTTC. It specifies CASSSSGGYYEQYF.

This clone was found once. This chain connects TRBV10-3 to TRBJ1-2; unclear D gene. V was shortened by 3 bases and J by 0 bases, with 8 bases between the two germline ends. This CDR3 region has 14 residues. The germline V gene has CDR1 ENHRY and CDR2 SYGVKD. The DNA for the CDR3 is TGTGCCATCAGTGAAGGAGGGCCTAACTATGGCTACACCTTC. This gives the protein CAISEGGPNYGYTF.

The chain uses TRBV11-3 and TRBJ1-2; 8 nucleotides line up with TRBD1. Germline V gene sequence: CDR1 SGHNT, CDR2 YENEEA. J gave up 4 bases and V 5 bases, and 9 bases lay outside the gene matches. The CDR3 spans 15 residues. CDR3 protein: CASSPRPGQVYGYTF. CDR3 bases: TGTGCCAGCAGCCCAAGACCGGGACAGGTCTATGGCTACACCTTC.

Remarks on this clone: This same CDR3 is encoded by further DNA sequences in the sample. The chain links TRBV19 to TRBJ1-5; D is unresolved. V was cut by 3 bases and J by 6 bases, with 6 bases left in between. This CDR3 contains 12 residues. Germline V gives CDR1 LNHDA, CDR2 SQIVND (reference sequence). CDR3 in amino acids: CASSIGGQPQHF. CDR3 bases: TGTGCCAGTAGTATTGGAGGTCAGCCCCAGCATTTT. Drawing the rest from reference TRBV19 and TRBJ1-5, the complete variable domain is DGGITQSPKYLFRKEGQNVTLSCEQNLNHDAMYWYRQDPGQGLRLIYYSQIVNDFQKGDIAEGYSVSREKKESFPLTVTSAQKNPTAFYLCASSIGGQPQHFGDGTRLSIL.

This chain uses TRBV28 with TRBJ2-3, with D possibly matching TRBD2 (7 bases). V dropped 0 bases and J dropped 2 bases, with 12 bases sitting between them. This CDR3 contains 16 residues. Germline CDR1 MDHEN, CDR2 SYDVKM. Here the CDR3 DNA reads TGTGCCAGCAGTTTATGGAGTGCGGGGGCCACAGATACGCAGTATTTT. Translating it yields CASSLWSAGATDTQYF.

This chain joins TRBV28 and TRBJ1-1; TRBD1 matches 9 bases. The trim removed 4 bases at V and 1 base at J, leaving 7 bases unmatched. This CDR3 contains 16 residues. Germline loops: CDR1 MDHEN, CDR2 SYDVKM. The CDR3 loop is CASSSIPGQGNTEAFF. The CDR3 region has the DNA TGTGCCAGCAGTTCCATACCGGGACAGGGGAACACTGAAGCTTTCTTT. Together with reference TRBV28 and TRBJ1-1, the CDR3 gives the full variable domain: DVKVTQSSRYLVKRTGEKVFLECVQDMDHENMFWYRQDPGLGLRLIYFSYDVKMKEKGDIPEGYSVSREKKERFSLILESASTNQTSMYLCASSSIPGQGNTEAFFGQGTRLTVV.

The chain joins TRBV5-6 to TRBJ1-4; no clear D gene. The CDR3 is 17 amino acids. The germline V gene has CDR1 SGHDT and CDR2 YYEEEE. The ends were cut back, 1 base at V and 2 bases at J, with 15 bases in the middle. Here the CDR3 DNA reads TGTGCCAGCAGCTTGCGGCGAGTCGCACAGACTAATGAAAAACTGTTTTTT. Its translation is CASSLRRVAQTNEKLFF. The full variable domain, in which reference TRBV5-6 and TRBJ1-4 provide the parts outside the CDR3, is DAGVTQSPTHLIKTRGQQVTLRCSPKSGHDTVSWYQQALGQGPQFIFQYYEEEERQRGNFPDRFSGHQFPNYSSELNVNALLLGDSALYLCASSLRRVAQTNEKLFFGSGTQLSVL.

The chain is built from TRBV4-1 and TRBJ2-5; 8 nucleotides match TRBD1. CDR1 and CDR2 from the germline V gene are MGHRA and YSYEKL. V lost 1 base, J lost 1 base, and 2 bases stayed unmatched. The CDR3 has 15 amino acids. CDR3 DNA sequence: TGCGCCAGCAGCCAAGTAACAGGGGGCCAAGAGACCCAGTACTTC. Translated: CASSQVTGGQETQYF.

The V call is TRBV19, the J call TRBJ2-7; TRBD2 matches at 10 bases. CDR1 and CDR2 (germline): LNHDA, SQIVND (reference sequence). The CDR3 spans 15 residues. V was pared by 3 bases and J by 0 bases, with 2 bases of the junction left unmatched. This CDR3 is CASSITSGVSYEQYF. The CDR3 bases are TGTGCCAGTAGTATCACTAGCGGGGTCTCCTACGAGCAGTACTTC.

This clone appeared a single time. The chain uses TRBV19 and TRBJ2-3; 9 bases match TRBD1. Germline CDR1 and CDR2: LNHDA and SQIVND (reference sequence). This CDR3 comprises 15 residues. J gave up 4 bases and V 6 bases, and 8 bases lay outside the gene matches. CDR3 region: CASRATGTGSDTQYF. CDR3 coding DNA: TGTGCCAGTAGGGCTACCGGGACAGGGTCAGATACGCAGTATTTT.

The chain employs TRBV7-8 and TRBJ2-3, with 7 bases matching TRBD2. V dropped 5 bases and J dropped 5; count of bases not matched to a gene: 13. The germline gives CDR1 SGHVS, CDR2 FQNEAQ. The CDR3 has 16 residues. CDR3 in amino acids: CASSPRSSGELDTQYF. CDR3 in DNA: TGTGCCAGCAGCCCCAGGTCTAGCGGAGAGTTAGATACGCAGTATTTT.

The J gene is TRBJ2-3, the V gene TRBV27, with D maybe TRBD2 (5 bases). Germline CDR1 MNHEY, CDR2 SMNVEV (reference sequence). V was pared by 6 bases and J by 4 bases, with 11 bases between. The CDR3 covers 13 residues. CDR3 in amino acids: CASRRTPPDTQYF. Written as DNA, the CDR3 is TGTGCCAGCAGGCGGACTCCACCAGATACGCAGTATTTT.

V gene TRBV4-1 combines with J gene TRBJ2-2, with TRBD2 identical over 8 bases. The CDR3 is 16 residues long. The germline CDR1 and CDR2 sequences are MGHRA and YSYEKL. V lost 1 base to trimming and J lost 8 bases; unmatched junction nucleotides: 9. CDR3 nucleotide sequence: TGCGCCAGCAGCCAAGTCGGCGGGGGGCTTGAGGGGGAGCTGTTTTTT. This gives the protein CASSQVGGGLEGELFF.

CDR3 nucleotides: TGTGCCAGCAGTTACTTTGGAGGGGAGGGCAATCAGCCCCAGCATTTT. Translated: CASSYFGGEGNQPQHF. V usage is TRBV28 and J usage is TRBJ1-5, with a possible D match to TRBD1 (5 bases). This CDR3 comprises 16 residues. V was clipped by 4 bases and J by 2 bases, with 15 bases between them. Germline V lookup: CDR1 MDHEN, CDR2 SYDVKM.

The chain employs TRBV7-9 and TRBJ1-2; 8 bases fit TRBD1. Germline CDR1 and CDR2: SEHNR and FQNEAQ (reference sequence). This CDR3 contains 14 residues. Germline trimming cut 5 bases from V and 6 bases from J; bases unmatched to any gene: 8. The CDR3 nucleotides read TGTGCCAGCAGCGTAGGACAGGGTGTGGATGGCTACACCTTC. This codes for CASSVGQGVDGYTF.

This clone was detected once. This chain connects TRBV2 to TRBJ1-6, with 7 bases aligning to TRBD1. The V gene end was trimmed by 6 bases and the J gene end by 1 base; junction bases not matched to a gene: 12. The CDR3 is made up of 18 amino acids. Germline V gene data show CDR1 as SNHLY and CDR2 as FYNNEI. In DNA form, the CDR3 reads TGTGCCAGCAGCGACAGGGACCCCGGTATTTCCTATAATTCACCCCTCCACTTT. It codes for CASSDRDPGISYNSPLHF.